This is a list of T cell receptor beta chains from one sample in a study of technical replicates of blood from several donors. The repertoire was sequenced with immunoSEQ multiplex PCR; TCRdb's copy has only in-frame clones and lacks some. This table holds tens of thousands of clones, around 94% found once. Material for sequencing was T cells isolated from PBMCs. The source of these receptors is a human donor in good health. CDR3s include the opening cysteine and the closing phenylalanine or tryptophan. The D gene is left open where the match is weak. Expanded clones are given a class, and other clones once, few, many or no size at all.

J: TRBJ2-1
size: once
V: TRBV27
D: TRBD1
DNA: TGTGCCAGCAGTGACACAGGGGAAGGCTACAATGAGCAGTTCTTC
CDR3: CASSDTGEGYNEQFF

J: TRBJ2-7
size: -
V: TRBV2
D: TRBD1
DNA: TGTGCCAGCAGATCCGACAGGGGGGCCTACGAGCAGTACTTC
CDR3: CASRSDRGAYEQYF

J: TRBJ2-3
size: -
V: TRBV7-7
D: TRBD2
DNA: TGTGCCAGCAGCTTACTAGCGGAAAGCACAGATACGCAGTATTTT
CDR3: CASSLLAESTDTQYF

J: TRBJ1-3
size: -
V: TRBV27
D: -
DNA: TGTGCCAGCAGTTTATACAGGGACTCTGGAAACACCATATATTTT
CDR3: CASSLYRDSGNTIYF

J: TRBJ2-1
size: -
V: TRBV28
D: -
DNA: TGTGCCAGCAGCCGGCGGTCAGGGCCCCCGTTCTTC
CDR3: CASSRRSGPPFF

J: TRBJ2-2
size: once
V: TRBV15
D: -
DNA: TGTGCCACCAGCACCATCGGACAGCTCACCGGGGAGCTGTTTTTT
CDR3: CATSTIGQLTGELFF

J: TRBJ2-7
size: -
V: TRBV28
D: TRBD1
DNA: TGTGCCAGCAGTTTCTTGCGGGACAGGGGGCGAAGGGAGCAGTACTTC
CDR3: CASSFLRDRGRREQYF

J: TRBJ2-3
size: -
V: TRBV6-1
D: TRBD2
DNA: TGTGCCAGCACGAGCGGGGGGCCCGCAGATACGCAGTATTTT
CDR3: CASTSGGPADTQYF

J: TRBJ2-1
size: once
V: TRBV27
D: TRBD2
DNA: TGTGCCAGCAGTATGCCCACTAGCGGGGTATCCTACAATGAGCAGTTCTTC
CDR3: CASSMPTSGVSYNEQFF

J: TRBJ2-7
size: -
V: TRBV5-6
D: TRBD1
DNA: TGTGCCAGCAGCCGGAGGCCCCGGGACAGTTTTACCTACGAGCAGTACTTC
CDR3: CASSRRPRDSFTYEQYF

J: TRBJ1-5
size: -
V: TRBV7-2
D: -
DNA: TGTGCCAGCAGCTTGTGGCCCAATCAGCCCCAGCATTTT
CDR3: CASSLWPNQPQHF

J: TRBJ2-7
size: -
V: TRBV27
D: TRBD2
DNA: TGTGCCAGCAGTTTAGGGCCGGGACTAGCGGTCTACGAGCAGTACTTC
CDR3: CASSLGPGLAVYEQYF

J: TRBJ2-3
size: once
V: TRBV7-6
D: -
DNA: TGTGCCAGCAGCTGGCGGGAAGGCACAGATACGCAGTATTTT
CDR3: CASSWREGTDTQYF

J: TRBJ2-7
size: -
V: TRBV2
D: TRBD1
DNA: TGTGCCAGCACTAGGGGACAGGGCGGGTTGCGGGAGCAGTACTTC
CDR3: CASTRGQGGLREQYF

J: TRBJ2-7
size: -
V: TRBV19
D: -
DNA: TGTGCCAGTAGTACACCGTTGGGCACCGAGCAGTACTTC
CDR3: CASSTPLGTEQYF

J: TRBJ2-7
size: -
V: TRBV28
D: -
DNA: TGTGCCAGCAGTTTCGGACTACGGGACGAGCAGTACTTC
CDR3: CASSFGLRDEQYF

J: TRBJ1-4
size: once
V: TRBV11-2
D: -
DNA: TGTGCCAGCAGCTTAGGGGCTTATAAGCTGTTTTTT
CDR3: CASSLGAYKLFF

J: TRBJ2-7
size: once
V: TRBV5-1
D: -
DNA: TGCGCCAGCAGCTTGCCGGACATCTCCTACGAGCAGTACTTC
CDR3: CASSLPDISYEQYF

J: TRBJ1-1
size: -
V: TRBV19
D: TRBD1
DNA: TGTGCCAGTAGTATGGCAGCTCGGACAGGTACCCAAGCTTTCTTT
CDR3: CASSMAARTGTQAFF

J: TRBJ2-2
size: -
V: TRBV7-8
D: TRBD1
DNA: TGTGCCAGCAGCTTTAGACGGGACAGGGTGGGGGAGCTGTTTTTT
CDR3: CASSFRRDRVGELFF

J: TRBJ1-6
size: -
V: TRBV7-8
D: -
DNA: TGTGCCAGCAGCTATTCAAATTCACCCCTCCACTTT
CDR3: CASSYSNSPLHF

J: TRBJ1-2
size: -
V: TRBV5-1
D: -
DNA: TGCGCCAGCAGCTTGGCGGAGGAAGGGATCTCGGGCTATGGCTACACCTTC
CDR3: CASSLAEEGISGYGYTF

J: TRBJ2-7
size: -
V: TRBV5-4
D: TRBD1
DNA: TGTGCCAGCAGCCCGGAGGGACAGGGGTCTCCCTACGAGCAGTACTTC
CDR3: CASSPEGQGSPYEQYF

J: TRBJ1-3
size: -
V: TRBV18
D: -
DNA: TGTGCCAGCTCACCGGACTCCTCTGGAAACACCATATATTTT
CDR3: CASSPDSSGNTIYF

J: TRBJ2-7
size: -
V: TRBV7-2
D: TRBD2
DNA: TGTGCCAGCAGCTTGGGGGGAGGGTACGAGCAGTACTTC
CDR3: CASSLGGGYEQYF

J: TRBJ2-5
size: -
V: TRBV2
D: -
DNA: TGTGCCAGCAGTGAGGTGCCCAGTCAAGAGACCCAGTACTTC
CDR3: CASSEVPSQETQYF

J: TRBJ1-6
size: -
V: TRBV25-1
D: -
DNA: TGTGCCAGCAGTAAGGAGGGCTCCTATAATTCACCCCTCCACTTT
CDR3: CASSKEGSYNSPLHF

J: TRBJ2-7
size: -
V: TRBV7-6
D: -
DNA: TGTGCCAGCAGCCAACGTAAAACCACAGGTTTTCGAGAGCAGTACTTC
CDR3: CASSQRKTTGFREQYF

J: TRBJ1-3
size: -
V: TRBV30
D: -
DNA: TGTGCCTGGAGGAGCAATGGTGGAAACACCATATATTTT
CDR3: CAWRSNGGNTIYF

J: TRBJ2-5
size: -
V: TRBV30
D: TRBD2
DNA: TGTGCCTGGAGTGTAGCCCGACTAGCTTCCTCAGAGACCCAGTACTTC
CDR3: CAWSVARLASSETQYF

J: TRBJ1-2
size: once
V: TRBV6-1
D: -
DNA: TGTGCCAGCAGTGAAGCGCATTTGGGGGGTTGGGGCTACACCTTC
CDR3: CASSEAHLGGWGYTF

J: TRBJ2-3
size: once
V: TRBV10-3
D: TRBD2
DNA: TGTGCCATCAGCCAGACTAGCGGGAGTTCAGATACGCAGTATTTT
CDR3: CAISQTSGSSDTQYF

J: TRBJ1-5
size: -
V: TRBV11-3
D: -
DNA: TGTGCCAGCAGCCAGGACAGTTATCAGCCCCAGCATTTT
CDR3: CASSQDSYQPQHF

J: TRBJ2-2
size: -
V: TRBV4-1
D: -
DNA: TGCGCCAGCAGCCAAAGGAGGGTCATGGGAGCCGGGGAGCTGTTTTTT
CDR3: CASSQRRVMGAGELFF

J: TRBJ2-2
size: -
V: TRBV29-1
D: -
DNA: TGCAGCGCCTCGTTAGGGGGAGCCGGGGAGCTGTTTTTT
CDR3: CSASLGGAGELFF

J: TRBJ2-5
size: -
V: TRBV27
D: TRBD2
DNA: TGTGCCAGCAGTTCGAGCGGGAGAGACCCCGGGACCCAGTACTTC
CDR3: CASSSSGRDPGTQYF

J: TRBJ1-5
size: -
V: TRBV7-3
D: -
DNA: TGTGCCAGCAGCTTAGAGGAAAATCAGCCCCAGCATTTT
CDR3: CASSLEENQPQHF

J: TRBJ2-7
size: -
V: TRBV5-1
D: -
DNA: TGCGCCAGCAGCTTGGACAGGGGGGGCGAGCAGTACTTC
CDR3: CASSLDRGGEQYF

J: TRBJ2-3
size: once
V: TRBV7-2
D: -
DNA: TGTGCCAGCAGCTCCCAGATTTGGGGGGAATTAGATACGCAGTATTTT
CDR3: CASSSQIWGELDTQYF

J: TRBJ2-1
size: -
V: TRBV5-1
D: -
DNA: TGCGCCAGCAGCTTGGTTTCGGGGAACAATGAGCAGTTCTTC
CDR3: CASSLVSGNNEQFF

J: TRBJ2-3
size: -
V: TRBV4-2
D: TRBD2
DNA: TGTGCCAGCAGCCAGGACCTAGCGGGGGGGCCGGGGTTTGCAGATACGCAGTATTTT
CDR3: CASSQDLAGGPGFADTQYF

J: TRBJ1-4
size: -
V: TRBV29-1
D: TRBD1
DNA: TGCAGCGTTTTTTTCGTCGGACAGGGGGGAGAAAAACTGTTTTTT
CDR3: CSVFFVGQGGEKLFF

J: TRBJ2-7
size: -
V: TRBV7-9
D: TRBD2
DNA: TGTGCCAGTACGACTAGCGGGGTGGACGAGCAGTACTTC
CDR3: CASTTSGVDEQYF

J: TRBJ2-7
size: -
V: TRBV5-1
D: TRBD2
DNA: TGCGCCAGCAGCGCATACCGGACTAGCGGGAGTTCCCCCTACGAGCAGTACTTC
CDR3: CASSAYRTSGSSPYEQYF

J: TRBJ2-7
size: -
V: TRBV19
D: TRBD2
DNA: TGTGCCAGTAGTATAGGGACTAGCGGGAGCTACGAGCAGTACTTC
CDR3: CASSIGTSGSYEQYF

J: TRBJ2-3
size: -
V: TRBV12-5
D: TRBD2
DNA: TGTGCTAGTGGTTCAGCGGGACTAAGCACAGATACGCAGTATTTT
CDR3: CASGSAGLSTDTQYF

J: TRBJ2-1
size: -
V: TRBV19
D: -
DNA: TGTGCCAGTAGTATCGGACTTCTCAATGAGCAGTTCTTC
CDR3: CASSIGLLNEQFF

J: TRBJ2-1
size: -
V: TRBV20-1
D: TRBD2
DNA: TGCAGTGCTATAAGCGGGGGGGCTGAGTTCTTC
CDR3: CSAISGGAEFF

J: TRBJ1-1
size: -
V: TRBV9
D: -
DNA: TGTGCCAGCAGCGCCTCGGGACACCGTGAAGCTTTCTTT
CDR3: CASSASGHREAFF

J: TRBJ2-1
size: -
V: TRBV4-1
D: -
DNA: TGCGCCAGCAGCTGGGCCTCGAGCTCCTACAATGAGCAGTTCTTC
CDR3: CASSWASSSYNEQFF

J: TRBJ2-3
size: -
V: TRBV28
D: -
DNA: TGTGCCAGCAGCCCCCGGGAGTCCACAGATACGCAGTATTTT
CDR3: CASSPRESTDTQYF

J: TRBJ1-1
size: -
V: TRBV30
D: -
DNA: TGTGCCTCCAGCGGGGAGGGGTGGACTGAAGCTTTCTTT
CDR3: CASSGEGWTEAFF

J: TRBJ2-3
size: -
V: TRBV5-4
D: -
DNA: TGTGCCAGCAGCTTAGCACAGATCCCCCATACGCAGTATTTT
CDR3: CASSLAQIPHTQYF

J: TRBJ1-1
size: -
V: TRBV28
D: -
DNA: TGTGCCAGCAGTACGGGGGGGGCCGGGAACACTGAAGCTTTCTTT
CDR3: CASSTGGAGNTEAFF

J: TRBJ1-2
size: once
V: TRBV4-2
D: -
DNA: TGTGCCAGCAGCCAAGGGTTCGGCGGGAACTATGGCTACACCTTC
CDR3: CASSQGFGGNYGYTF

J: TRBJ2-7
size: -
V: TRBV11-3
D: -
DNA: TGTGCCAGCGCGGGAAGACCAACCTACGAGCAGTACTTC
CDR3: CASAGRPTYEQYF

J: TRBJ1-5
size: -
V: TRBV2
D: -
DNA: TGTGCCAGCCGGGTCTACCTCGGGGATAGTCAGCCCCAGCATTTT
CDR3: CASRVYLGDSQPQHF